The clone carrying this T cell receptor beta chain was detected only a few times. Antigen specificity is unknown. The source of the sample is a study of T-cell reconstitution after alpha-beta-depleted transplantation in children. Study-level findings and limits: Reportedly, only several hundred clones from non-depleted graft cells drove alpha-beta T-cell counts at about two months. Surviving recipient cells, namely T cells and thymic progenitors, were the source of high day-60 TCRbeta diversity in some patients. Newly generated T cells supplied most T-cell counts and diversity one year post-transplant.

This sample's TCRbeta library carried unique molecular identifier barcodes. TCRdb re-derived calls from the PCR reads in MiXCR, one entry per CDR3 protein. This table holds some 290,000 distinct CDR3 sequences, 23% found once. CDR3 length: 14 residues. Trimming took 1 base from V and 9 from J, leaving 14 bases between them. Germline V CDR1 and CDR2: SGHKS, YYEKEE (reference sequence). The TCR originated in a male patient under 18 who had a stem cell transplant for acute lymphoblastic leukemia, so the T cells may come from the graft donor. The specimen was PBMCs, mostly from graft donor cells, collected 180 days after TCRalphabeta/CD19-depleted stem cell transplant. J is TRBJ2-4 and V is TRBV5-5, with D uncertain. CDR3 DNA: TGTGCCAGCAGCTTGAGTCCAGGATGGGGCATTCAGTACTTC. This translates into CASSLSPGWGIQYF.